The 20 T cell receptor beta chains in this list originate from one sample, sequenced in a study of cytomegalovirus exposure and HLA in healthy donors. The PCR employed 60 Vbeta primers together with 13 Jbeta primers. Method: immunoSEQ multiplex PCR; TCRdb's copy keeps in-frame clones and lacks some. Of about 100,000 clones in the sample, roughly 83% were seen once. The material sequenced was PBMCs. These TCRs come from a female donor in good health and CMV-seropositive.

This chain connects TRBV19 to TRBJ2-1; D is unclear. Germline V CDR1 and CDR2: LNHDA, SQIVND (reference sequence). Between the trimmed V and J ends, which lost 6 bases and 0 bases, there was a span of 12 bases. The CDR3 has 15 residues. The CDR3 loop reads CASSTGLSSYNEQFF. CDR3 sequence (DNA): TGTGCCAGTAGCACCGGGTTAAGCTCCTACAATGAGCAGTTCTTC. Full variable domain (outside the CDR3, taken from reference TRBV19 and TRBJ2-1): DGGITQSPKYLFRKEGQNVTLSCEQNLNHDAMYWYRQDPGQGLRLIYYSQIVNDFQKGDIAEGYSVSREKKESFPLTVTSAQKNPTAFYLCASSTGLSSYNEQFFGPGTRLTVL.

V and J are TRBV19 and TRBJ1-1, with D unclear. Trimming stripped 5 bases from V and 4 bases from J, with 17 bases between. Germline lookup yields CDR1 LNHDA and CDR2 SQIVND (reference sequence). The CDR3 covers 15 residues. The CDR3 DNA sequence: TGTGCCAGTAGTGACCGACAAGCGGGCTTCACTGAAGCTTTCTTT. Translating gives CASSDRQAGFTEAFF.

The rearrangement joins TRBV5-6 to TRBJ2-7; TRBD1 might be the D (6 bases). Germline V gene sequence: CDR1 SGHDT, CDR2 YYEEEE. V shed 1 base and J shed 12 bases, with 26 bases lying between them. The CDR3 contains 16 residues. The CDR3 here is CASSLRVGGGHNPPYF. The CDR3, as DNA: TGTGCCAGCAGCTTGAGAGTTGGGGGCGGACATAATCCCCCGTACTTC. The full variable domain, its missing parts supplied by reference TRBV5-6 and TRBJ2-7, is DAGVTQSPTHLIKTRGQQVTLRCSPKSGHDTVSWYQQALGQGPQFIFQYYEEEERQRGNFPDRFSGHQFPNYSSELNVNALLLGDSALYLCASSLRVGGGHNPPYFGPGTRLTVT.

The genes are TRBV9 and TRBJ1-2; 8 positions agree with TRBD1. Germline V CDR1 and CDR2: SGDLS, YYNGEE. The CDR3 runs to 16 residues. Germline trimming cut 3 bases from V and 3 bases from J; bases unmatched to any gene: 10. The CDR3 DNA is TGTGCCAGCAGCGGAACAGGGGGAGGGACGGACTATGGCTACACCTTC. This codes for CASSGTGGGTDYGYTF.

Concerning this clone: A junction boundary mismatches the germline segment, possibly from a read error. At the DNA level, this CDR3 is encoded by other sequences in the same sample as well. This chain uses TRBV5-4 with TRBJ1-1; maybe TRBD1 (6 bases). Germline CDR1 SGHNT, CDR2 YYREEE (reference sequence). CDR3 length: 13 residues. The CDR3 is CASSTTGFTEAFF. CDR3 sequence (DNA): TGTGCCAGCAGCACTACAGGGTTCACTGAAGCTTTCTTC.

The J gene is TRBJ2-7, the V gene TRBV18; 10 bases line up with TRBD1. The CDR3 extends over 15 amino acids. Unmatched junction bases numbered 7, after V lost 3 bases and J lost 5 bases. CDR1 is KGHSH and CDR2 is LQKENI in the germline V gene. CDR3 sequence: CASSPGQGVKDEQYF. The DNA of the CDR3 is TGTGCCAGCTCACCCGGACAGGGGGTGAAAGACGAGCAGTACTTC.

The V gene is TRBV7-8, the J gene TRBJ1-2; TRBD1 agrees at 11 bases. The CDR3 runs to 16 residues. Germline CDR1 is SGHVS and CDR2 is FQNEAQ. The V gene end was trimmed by 4 bases and the J gene end by 0 bases; junction bases not matched to a gene: 4. CDR3 residues: CASSSLDRGPNYGYTF. CDR3 nucleotide sequence: TGTGCCAGCAGCTCCCTGGACAGGGGGCCTAACTATGGCTACACCTTC.

Note on this clone: The germline gene is not matched at one end of the junction; a read error may be the cause. This chain uses TRBV7-9 with TRBJ1-2; 8 nucleotides align to TRBD1. The CDR3 covers 14 residues. Germline V CDR1 and CDR2: SEHNR, FQNEAQ (reference sequence). The CDR3 spells CASSPQGDTKPPLF. For the CDR3, the DNA is TGTGCCAGCAGCCCACAGGGGGACACTAAGCCCCCCCTCTTC.

J is TRBJ2-1 and V is TRBV7-2, with TRBD2 identical over 8 bases. The J segment lost 11 bases and the V segment lost 3 bases, leaving 6 bases of the junction unmatched. The germline V gene encodes CDR1 SGHTA and CDR2 FQGNSA. This CDR3 has 13 residues. The CDR3 loop is CASSFEGLVKQFF. CDR3 coding DNA: TGTGCCAGCAGCTTCGAGGGACTAGTCAAGCAGTTCTTC.

As concerns this clone: An end of the junction differs from the germline gene, which may be a read error. The V gene is TRBV7-9, the J gene TRBJ2-2; the match to TRBD1 covers 7 bases. The CDR3 has 16 residues. Germline V CDR1 and CDR2: SEHNR, FQNEAQ (reference sequence). CDR3 amino acids: CSSSSRQGRNTGELFF. The CDR3 DNA sequence: TGTTCCAGCAGCTCCAGACAGGGTAGGAACACCGGGGAGCTGTTTTTT.

This rearrangement joins TRBV30 to TRBJ1-1; 7 bases fit TRBD1. The CDR3 contains 17 residues. CDR1 GTSNPN and CDR2 SVGIG come from the germline V gene (reference sequence). With 3 bases clipped from V and 0 bases from J, the junction kept 13 bases outside the gene matches. CDR3 sequence (DNA): TGTGCCTGGAGGCCTAAACTAGGGGGCGGAATGAACACTGAAGCTTTCTTT. This encodes CAWRPKLGGGMNTEAFF.

This chain uses TRBV18 with TRBJ2-7, with a possible D match to TRBD1 (6 bases). The CDR3 length is 15 residues. Germline CDR1 and CDR2: KGHSH and LQKENI. V lost 3 bases to trimming and J lost 0 bases, with 12 bases between them. Here the CDR3 DNA reads TGTGCCAGCTCACCCCCGACAGGTTTCTCCTACGAGCAGTACTTC. Protein product: CASSPPTGFSYEQYF. Using reference TRBV18 and TRBJ2-7 for the parts outside the CDR3, the full variable domain is NAGVMQNPRHLVRRRGQEARLRCSPMKGHSHVYWYRQLPEEGLKFMVYLQKENIIDESGMPKERFSAEFPKEGPSILRIQQVVRGDSAAYFCASSPPTGFSYEQYFGPGTRLTVT.

This chain uses TRBV2 with TRBJ2-7; TRBD2 matches at 8 bases. This CDR3 contains 14 residues. Looked up from germline, CDR1 is SNHLY and CDR2 is FYNNEI. Trimming took 8 bases from V and 6 from J; bases not matched to a gene: 12. CDR3 region: CASPRSGIHPEQYF. CDR3 coding DNA: TGTGCCAGCCCCCGTAGCGGGATTCATCCCGAGCAGTACTTC. The full variable domain, its missing parts supplied by reference TRBV2 and TRBJ2-7, is EPEVTQTPSHQVTQMGQEVILRCVPISNHLYFYWYRQILGQKVEFLVSFYNNEISEKSEIFDDQFSVERPDGSNFTLKIRSTKLEDSAMYFCASPRSGIHPEQYFGPGTRLTVT.

This chain uses TRBV7-2 with TRBJ1-4; D gene uncertain. Between the trimmed V and J ends, which lost 0 bases and 8 bases, there was a span of 4 bases. This CDR3 comprises 12 residues. Germline CDR1 is SGHTA and CDR2 is FQGNSA. This CDR3 is CASSLAPEKLFF. The CDR3 DNA follows: TGTGCCAGCAGCTTAGCCCCAGAAAAACTGTTTTTT.

The chain couples TRBV27 to TRBJ1-5, with TRBD1 as a possible D gene (5 bases). Trimming cost V 3 bases and J 3 bases, with 24 bases left between them. This CDR3 contains 19 residues. Germline CDR1 is MNHEY and CDR2 is SMNVEV (reference sequence). The CDR3 coding sequence is TGTGCCAGCAGTTTGGTCGGCGTCAGGGCGGGGGGTTACAATCAGCCCCAGCATTTT. Translation: CASSLVGVRAGGYNQPQHF.

The chain links TRBV6-5 to TRBJ2-7; D is undetermined. CDR1 is MNHEY and CDR2 is SVGAGI in the germline V gene. The CDR3 has 10 residues. Trimming shortened V by 7 bases and J by 5 bases, and 6 bases separated the two germline ends. The CDR3 loop reads CASIDNEQYF. In DNA form, the CDR3 reads TGTGCCAGCATAGATAACGAGCAGTACTTC.

This clone was seen just once. The chain recombines TRBV13 with TRBJ2-7; D is unclear. CDR3 length: 12 amino acids. V lost 1 base to trimming and J lost 4 bases, with 5 bases between them. Germline CDR1 and CDR2: PRHDT and FYEKMQ (reference sequence). The CDR3 loop is CASSLAGYEQYF. In nucleotides, the CDR3 is TGTGCCAGCAGCTTAGCCGGGTACGAGCAGTACTTC.

V usage is TRBV2 and J usage is TRBJ2-5; D is unclear. The germline V gene encodes CDR1 SNHLY and CDR2 FYNNEI. With 3 bases removed from V and 3 bases from J, the gap between germline ends came to 11 bases. This CDR3 is built from 14 residues. CDR3 nucleotides: TGTGCCAGCAGTGACATCCGGAGCGAAGAGACCCAGTACTTC. The encoded protein is CASSDIRSEETQYF. Filled out from reference TRBV2 and TRBJ2-5, the complete variable domain reads EPEVTQTPSHQVTQMGQEVILRCVPISNHLYFYWYRQILGQKVEFLVSFYNNEISEKSEIFDDQFSVERPDGSNFTLKIRSTKLEDSAMYFCASSDIRSEETQYFGPGTRLLVL.

The rearrangement links TRBV30 to TRBJ2-1; 9 nucleotides align to TRBD1. With V trimmed by 0 bases and J by 8 bases, 5 bases remained unmatched. Germline V gene sequence: CDR1 GTSNPN, CDR2 SVGIG (reference sequence). CDR3 length equals 14 residues. This CDR3 reads CAWSVTTGGHEQFF. CDR3 bases: TGTGCCTGGAGTGTCACGACAGGGGGACATGAGCAGTTCTTC. The full variable domain, rest sourced from reference TRBV30 and TRBJ2-1, is SQTIHQWPATLVQPVGSPLSLECTVEGTSNPNLYWYRQAAGRGLQLLFYSVGIGQISSEVPQNLSASRPQDRQFILSSKKLLLSDSGFYLCAWSVTTGGHEQFFGPGTRLTVL.

The chain links TRBV18 to TRBJ2-7; perhaps TRBD1 as D (7 bases). The ends were cut back, 3 bases at V and 2 bases at J, with 14 bases in the middle. This CDR3 has 15 amino acids. From germline, CDR1 is KGHSH and CDR2 LQKENI. The CDR3 region is CASSPRGDSPYEQYF. The CDR3 nucleotides are TGTGCCAGCTCACCCAGGGGGGATAGCCCCTACGAGCAGTACTTC.